The T cell receptor (beta chain) under discussion was sequenced for a study of T cell responses to AZD1222 COVID-19 vaccine. Study findings and constraints: Sampling that yielded the repertoires occurred only after the peak T cell response. AZD1222 recipients seropositive at baseline numbered only six or seven. The donor cohort was predominantly white British with a female majority, and clonal diversity may have been underestimated.

There are 14 residues in the CDR3. Trimming stripped 1 base from V and 0 bases from J, with 6 bases between. CDR1 and CDR2 from the germline V gene are SEHNR and FQNEAQ (reference sequence). A remark on this clone: As yet, its antigen is unknown.

Profiling relied on immunoSEQ multiplex PCR, and the TCRdb table lists in-frame clones only, not all of them. The sample lists about 130,000 clones; about 90% were seen once. V is TRBV7-9 and J is TRBJ1-1, with D unresolved. The receptor was derived from an adult in good health. The sample consisted of peripheral blood, taken on day 0 of AZD1222 vaccination. CDR3 amino acids: CASSLGSVNTEAFF. CDR3 nucleotides: TGTGCCAGCAGCTTAGGGTCCGTGAACACTGAAGCTTTCTTT.